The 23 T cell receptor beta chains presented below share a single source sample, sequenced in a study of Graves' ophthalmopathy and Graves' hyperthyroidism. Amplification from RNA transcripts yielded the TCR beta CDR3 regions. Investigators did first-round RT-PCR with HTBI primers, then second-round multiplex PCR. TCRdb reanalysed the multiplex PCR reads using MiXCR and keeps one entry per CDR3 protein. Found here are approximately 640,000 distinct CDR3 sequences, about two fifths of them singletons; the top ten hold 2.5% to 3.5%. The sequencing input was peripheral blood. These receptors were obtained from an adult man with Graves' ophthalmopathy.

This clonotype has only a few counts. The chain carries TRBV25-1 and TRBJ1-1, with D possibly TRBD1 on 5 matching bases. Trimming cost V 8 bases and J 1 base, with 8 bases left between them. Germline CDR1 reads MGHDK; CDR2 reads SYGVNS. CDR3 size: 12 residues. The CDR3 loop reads CASLGTNTEAFF. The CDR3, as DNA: TGTGCCAGCTTAGGGACGAACACTGAAGCTTTCTTT.

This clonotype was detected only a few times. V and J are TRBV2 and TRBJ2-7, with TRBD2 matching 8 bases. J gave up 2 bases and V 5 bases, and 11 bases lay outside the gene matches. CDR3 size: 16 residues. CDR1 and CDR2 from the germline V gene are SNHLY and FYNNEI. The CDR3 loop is CASSYSPGGQPYEQYF. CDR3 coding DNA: TGTGCCAGCAGTTACTCGCCGGGAGGGCAGCCCTACGAGCAGTACTTC.

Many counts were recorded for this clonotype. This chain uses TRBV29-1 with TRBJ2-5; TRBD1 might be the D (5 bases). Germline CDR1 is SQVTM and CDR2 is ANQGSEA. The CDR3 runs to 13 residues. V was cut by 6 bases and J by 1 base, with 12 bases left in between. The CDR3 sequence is CSVPQGGQETQYF. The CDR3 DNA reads TGCAGCGTCCCCCAGGGTGGCCAAGAGACCCAGTACTTC.

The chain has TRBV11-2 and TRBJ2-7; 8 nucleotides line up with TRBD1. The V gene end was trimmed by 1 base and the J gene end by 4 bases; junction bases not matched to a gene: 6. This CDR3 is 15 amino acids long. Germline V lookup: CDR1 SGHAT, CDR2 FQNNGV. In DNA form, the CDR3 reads TGTGCCAGCAGCTTAGCCAGGGGGCGCGGGTACGAGCAGTACGTC. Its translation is CASSLARGRGYEQYV.

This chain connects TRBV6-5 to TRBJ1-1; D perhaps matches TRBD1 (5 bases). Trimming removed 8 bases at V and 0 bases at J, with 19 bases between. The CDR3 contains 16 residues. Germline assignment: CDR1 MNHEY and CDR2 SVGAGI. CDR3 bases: TGTGCCAGCTGGTACGGACACCTCGGGATGAACACTGAAGCTTTCTTT. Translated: CASWYGHLGMNTEAFF.

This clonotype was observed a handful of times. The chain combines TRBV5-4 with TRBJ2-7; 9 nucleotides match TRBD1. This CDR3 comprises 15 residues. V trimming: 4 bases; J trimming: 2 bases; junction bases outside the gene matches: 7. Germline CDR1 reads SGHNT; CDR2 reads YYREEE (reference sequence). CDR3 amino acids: CASSTGQGRTYEQYF. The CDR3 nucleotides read TGTGCCAGCAGCACGGGACAGGGACGAACCTACGAGCAGTACTTC.

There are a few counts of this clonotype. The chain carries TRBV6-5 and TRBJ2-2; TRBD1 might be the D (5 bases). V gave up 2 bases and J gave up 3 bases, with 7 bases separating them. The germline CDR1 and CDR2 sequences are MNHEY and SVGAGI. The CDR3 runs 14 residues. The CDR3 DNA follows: TGTGCCAGCAGTTACGGGGCCGACACCGGGGAGCTGTTTTTT. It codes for CASSYGADTGELFF.

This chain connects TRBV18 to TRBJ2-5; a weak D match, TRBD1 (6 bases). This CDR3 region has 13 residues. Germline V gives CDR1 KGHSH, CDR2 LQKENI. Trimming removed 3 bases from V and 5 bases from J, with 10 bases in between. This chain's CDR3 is CASSPTGTETQYF. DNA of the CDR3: TGTGCCAGCTCACCTACAGGGACGGAGACCCAGTACTTC.

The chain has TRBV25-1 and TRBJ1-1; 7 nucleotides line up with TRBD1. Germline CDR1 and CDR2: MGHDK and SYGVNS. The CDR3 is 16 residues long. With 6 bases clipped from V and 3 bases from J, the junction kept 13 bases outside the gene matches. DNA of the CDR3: TGTGCCAGCAGGGGACCCACGACAGGGATTGACACTGAAGCTTTCTTT. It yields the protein CASRGPTTGIDTEAFF.

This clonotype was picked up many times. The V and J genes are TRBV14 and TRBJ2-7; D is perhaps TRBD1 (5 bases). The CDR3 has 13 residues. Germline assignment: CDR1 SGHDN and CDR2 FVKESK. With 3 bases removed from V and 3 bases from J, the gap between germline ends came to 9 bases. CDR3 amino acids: CASSHGHRYEQYF. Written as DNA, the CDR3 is TGTGCCAGCAGCCACGGACATCGCTACGAGCAGTACTTC.

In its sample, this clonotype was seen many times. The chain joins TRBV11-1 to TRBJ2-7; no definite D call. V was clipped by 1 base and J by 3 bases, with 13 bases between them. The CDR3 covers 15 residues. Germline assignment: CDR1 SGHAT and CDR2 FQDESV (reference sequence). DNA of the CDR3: TGTGCCAGCAGCTTAGTAGGTCTTCGAGGCTACGAGCAGTACTTC. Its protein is CASSLVGLRGYEQYF. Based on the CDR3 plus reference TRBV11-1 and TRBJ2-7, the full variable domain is EAEVAQSPRYKITEKSQAVAFWCDPISGHATLYWYRQILGQGPELLVQFQDESVVDDSQLPKDRFSAERLKGVDSTLKIQPAELGDSAMYLCASSLVGLRGYEQYFGPGTRLTVT.

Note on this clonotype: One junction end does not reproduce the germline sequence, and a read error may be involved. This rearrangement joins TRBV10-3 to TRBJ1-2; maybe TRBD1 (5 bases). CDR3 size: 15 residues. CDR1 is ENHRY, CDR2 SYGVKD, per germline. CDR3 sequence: CAISESRVGAYGYAF. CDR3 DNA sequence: TGTGCCATCAGTGAGTCGAGGGTAGGGGCCTATGGCTACGCCTTC.

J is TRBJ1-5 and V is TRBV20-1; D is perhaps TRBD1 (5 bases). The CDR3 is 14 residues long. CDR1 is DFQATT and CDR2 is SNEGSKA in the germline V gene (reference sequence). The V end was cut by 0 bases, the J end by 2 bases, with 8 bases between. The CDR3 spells CSARDPRGNQPQHF. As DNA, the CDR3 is TGCAGTGCTAGAGATCCCAGGGGCAATCAGCCCCAGCATTTT.

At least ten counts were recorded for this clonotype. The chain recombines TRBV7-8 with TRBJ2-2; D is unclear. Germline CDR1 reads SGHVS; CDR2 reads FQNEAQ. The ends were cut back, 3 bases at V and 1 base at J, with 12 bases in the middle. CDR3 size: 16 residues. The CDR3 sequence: CASSFKGRVNTGELFF. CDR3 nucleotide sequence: TGTGCCAGCAGCTTTAAAGGTCGGGTGAACACCGGGGAGCTGTTTTTT.

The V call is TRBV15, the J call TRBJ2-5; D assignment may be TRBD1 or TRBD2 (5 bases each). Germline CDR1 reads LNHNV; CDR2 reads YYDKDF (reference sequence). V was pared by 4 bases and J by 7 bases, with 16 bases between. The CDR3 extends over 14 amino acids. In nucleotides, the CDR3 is TGTGCCACCAGCATTCTGAGGGGAACGGGGACCCAGTACTTC. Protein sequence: CATSILRGTGTQYF.

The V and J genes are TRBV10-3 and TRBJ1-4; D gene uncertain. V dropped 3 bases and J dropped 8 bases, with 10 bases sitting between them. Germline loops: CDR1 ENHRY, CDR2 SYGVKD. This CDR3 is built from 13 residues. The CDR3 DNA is TGTGCCATCAGTGACCTGACGGACGAAAAACTGTTTTTT. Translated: CAISDLTDEKLFF.

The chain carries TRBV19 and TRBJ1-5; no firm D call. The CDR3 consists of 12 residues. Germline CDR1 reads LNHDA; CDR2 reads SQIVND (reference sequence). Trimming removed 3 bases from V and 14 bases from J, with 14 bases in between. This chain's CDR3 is CASSIRDRYEHF. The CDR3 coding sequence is TGTGCCAGTAGTATCCGGGATCGGTACGAGCATTTT.

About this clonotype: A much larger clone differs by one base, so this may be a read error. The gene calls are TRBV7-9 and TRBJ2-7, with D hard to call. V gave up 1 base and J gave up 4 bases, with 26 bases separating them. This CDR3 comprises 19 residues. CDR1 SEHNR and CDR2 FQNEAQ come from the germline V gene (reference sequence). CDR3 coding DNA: TGTGCCAGCAGCTTAGGATCCCTTACTTCAGGAACCGTCTGGTACGAGCAGTACTTC. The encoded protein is CASSLGSLTSGTVWYEQYF.

The CDR3 bases are TGTGCCAGCAACAAGGGCGAGCGGGGGTCCTACGAGCAGTACTTC. This gives the protein CASNKGERGSYEQYF. The V call is TRBV2, the J call TRBJ2-7, with 8 bases matching TRBD2. Unmatched junction bases numbered 9, after V lost 7 bases and J lost 1 base. The CDR3 extends over 15 amino acids. The germline CDR1 and CDR2 sequences are SNHLY and FYNNEI.

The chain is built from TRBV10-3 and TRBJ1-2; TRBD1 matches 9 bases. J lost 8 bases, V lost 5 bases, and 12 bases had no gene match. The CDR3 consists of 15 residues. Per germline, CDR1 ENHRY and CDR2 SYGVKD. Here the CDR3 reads CAISYPGQGGGGYTF. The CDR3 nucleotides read TGTGCCATCAGTTACCCGGGACAGGGAGGCGGCGGCTACACCTTC.

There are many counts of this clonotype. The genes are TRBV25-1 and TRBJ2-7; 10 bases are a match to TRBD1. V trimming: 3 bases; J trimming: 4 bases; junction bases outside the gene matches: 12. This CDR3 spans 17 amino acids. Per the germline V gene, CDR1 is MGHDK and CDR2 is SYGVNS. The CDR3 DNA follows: TGTGCCAGCAGTGACCCGATAGCCGGGACAGGGGAATACGAGCAGTACTTC. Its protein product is CASSDPIAGTGEYEQYF.

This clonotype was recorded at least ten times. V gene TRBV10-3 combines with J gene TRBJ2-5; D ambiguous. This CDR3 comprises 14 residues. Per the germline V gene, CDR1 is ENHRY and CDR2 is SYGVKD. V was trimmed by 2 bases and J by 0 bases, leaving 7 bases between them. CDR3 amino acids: CAISEGVNQETQYF. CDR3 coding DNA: TGTGCCATCAGTGAGGGGGTTAACCAAGAGACCCAGTACTTC.

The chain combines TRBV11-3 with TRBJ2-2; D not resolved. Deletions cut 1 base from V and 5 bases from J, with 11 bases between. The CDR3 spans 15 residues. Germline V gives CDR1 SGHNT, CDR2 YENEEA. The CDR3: CASSLGVTATGELFF. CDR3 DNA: TGTGCCAGCAGCTTAGGGGTAACGGCGACCGGGGAGCTGTTTTTT.